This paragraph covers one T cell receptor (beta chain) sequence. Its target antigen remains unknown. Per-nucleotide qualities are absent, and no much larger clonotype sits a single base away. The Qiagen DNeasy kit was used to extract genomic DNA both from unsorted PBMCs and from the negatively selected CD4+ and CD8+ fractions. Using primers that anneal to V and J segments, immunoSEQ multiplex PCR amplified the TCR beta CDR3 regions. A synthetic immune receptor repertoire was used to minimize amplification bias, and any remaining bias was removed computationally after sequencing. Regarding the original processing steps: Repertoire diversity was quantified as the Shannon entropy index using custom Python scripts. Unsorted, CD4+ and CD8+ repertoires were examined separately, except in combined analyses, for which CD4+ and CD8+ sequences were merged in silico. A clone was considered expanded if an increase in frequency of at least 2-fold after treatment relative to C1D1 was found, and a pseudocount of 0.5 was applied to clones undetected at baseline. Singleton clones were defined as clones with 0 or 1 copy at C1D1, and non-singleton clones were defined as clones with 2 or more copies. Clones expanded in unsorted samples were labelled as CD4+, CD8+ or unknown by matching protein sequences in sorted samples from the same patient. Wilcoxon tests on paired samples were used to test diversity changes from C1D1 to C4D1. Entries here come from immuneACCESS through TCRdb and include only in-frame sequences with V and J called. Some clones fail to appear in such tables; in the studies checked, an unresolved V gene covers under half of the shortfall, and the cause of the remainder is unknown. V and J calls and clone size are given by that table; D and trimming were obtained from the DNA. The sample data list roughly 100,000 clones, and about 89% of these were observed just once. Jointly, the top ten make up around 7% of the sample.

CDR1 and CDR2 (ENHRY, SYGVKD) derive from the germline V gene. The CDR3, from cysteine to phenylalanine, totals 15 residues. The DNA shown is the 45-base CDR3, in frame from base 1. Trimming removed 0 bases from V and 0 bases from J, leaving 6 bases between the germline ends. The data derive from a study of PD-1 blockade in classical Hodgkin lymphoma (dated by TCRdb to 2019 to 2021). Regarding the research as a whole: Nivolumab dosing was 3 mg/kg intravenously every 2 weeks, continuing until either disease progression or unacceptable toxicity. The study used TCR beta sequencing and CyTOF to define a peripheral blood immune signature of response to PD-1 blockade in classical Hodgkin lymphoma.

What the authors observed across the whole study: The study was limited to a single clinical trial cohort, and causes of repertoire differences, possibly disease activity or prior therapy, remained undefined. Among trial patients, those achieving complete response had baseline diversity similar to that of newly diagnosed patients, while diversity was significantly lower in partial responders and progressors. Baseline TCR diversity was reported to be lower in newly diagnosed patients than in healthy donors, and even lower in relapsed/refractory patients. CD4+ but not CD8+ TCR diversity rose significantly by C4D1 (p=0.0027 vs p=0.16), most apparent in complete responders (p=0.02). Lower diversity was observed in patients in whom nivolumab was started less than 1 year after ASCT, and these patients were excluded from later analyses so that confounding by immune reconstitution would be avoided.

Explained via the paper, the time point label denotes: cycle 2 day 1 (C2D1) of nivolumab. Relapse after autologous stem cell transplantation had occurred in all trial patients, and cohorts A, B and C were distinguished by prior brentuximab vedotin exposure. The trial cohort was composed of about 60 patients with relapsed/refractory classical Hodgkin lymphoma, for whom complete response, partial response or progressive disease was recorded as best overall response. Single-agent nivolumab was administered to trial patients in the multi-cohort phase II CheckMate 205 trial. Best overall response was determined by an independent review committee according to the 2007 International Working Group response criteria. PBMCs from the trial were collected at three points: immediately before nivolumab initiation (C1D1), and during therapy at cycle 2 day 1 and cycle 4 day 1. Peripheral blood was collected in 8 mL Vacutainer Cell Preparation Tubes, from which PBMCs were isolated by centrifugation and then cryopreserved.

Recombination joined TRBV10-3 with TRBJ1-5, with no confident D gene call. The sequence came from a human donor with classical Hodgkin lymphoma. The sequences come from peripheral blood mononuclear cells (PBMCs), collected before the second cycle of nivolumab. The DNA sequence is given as TGTGCCATCAGTGAGTCCAGTGTTAGCAATCAGCCCCAGCATTTT. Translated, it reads CAISESSVSNQPQHF.